This T cell receptor (beta chain) was profiled in a study of blood T cell repertoires in COVID-19. Study-level background: The study drew acute and convalescent COVID-19 samples from the United States, Italy and Spain. PBMCs, B-cell-depleted T cells, or T cells were the source of the cDNA or gDNA that made up the material.

Authors' methods: Amplifying reference gene primers gave estimates of nucleated cell counts. Sequencing was performed with immunoSEQ multiplex PCR; in TCRdb, only in-frame clones are kept and a portion is missing. V and J calls plus clone size are reproduced from that table; the DNA served to infer D and trimming. The sample lists 150,000 or so clones, 84% occurring once. The V gene's germline CDR1 is SQVTM and CDR2 ANQGSEA. This CDR3 has 16 amino acids. After removal of 5 bases from V and 8 bases from J, the junction contained 17 bases not matched to a gene. The source is a woman aged 55-69 years with acute or convalescent COVID-19. The specimen sequenced was peripheral blood. J is TRBJ1-4 and V is TRBV29-1; TRBD1 matches at 7 bases. CDR3 region: CSVRTGWDSGPEKLFF. CDR3 nucleotide sequence: TGCAGCGTTCGGACAGGCTGGGATTCAGGTCCGGAAAAACTGTTTTTT.